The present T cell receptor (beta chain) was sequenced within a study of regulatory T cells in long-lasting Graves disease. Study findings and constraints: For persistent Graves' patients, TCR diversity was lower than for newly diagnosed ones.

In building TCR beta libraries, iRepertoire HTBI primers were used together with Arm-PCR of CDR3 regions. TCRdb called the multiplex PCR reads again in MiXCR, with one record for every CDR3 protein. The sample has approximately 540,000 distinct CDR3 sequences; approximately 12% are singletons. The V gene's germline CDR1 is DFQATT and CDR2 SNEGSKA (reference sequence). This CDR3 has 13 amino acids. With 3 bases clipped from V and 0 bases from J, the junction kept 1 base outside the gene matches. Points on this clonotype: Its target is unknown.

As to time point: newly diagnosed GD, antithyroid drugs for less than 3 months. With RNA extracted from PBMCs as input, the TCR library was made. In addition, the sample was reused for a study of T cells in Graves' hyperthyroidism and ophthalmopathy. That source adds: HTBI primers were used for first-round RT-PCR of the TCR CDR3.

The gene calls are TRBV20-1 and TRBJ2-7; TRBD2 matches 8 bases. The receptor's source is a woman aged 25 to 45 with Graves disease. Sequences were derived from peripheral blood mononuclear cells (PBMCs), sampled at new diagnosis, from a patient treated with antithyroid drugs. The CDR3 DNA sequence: TGCAGTGCTAGTAGCGGGGCCTCCTACGAGCAGTACTTC. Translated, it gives CSASSGASYEQYF.